This T cell receptor beta chain appears in the sequencing data of a study of Ad26.COV2.S vaccination and SARS-CoV-2 variants. Study background: Donor got 5x10^10 or 1x10^11 viral particles of Ad26.COV2.S.

Treatment reported: approximately 18 received Ad26.COV2.S at low or high dose, single or two shots; roughly 5 received placebo; per-sample allocation not given. Day 63 after the first injection of vaccine or placebo was the sampling time. CDR1 SGHTA and CDR2 FQGNSA come from the germline V gene. The CDR3 is made up of 16 amino acids. J was trimmed by 5 bases and V by 2 bases; bases with no gene match: 8. Some clones are missing from TCRdb's copy, which holds only in-frame ones; the method was immunoSEQ multiplex PCR. Of about 680,000 clones listed, around 90% are singletons. Study-level findings and limits: Placebo recipients showed lower spike-specific TCR breadth than vaccinees.

Comments on this clone: As yet, its antigen is unknown.

Material: peripheral blood, obtained in a trial of Ad26.COV2.S vaccine versus placebo. This receptor was taken from a person aged 18-60 years who received the Ad26.COV2.S COVID-19 vaccine or a placebo. The V and J genes are TRBV7-2 and TRBJ2-5; 10 nucleotides line up with TRBD2. Here the CDR3 DNA reads TGTGCCAGCAGCTTAATCCCGGCTAGCGGGAGTGAGACCCAGTACTTC. Translated: CASSLIPASGSETQYF.